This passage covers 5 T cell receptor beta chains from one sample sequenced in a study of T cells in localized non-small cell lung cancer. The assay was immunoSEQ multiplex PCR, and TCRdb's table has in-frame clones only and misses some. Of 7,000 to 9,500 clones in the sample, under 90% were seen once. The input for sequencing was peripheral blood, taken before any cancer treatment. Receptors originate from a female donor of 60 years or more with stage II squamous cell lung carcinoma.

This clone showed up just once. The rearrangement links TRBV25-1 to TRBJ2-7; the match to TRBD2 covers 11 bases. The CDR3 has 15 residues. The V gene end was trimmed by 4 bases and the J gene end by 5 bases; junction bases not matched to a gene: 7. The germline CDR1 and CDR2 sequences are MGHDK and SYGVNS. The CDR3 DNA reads TGTGCCAGCAGTGTATCTAGCGGGAGGATTAACGAGCAGTACTTC. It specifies CASSVSSGRINEQYF.

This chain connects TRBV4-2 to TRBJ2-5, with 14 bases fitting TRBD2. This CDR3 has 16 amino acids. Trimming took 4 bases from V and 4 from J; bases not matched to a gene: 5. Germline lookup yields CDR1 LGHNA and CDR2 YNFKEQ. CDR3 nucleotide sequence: TGTGCCAGCAGCCTTGCGGGACTAGCGGGGGTAGAGACCCAGTACTTC. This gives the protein CASSLAGLAGVETQYF.

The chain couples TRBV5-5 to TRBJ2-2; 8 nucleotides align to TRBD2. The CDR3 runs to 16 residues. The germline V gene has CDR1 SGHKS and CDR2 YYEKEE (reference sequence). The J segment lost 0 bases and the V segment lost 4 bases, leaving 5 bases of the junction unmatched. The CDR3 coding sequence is TGTGCCAGCAGCCCACGAGCGGGGGCGAACACCGGGGAGCTGTTTTTT. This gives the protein CASSPRAGANTGELFF.

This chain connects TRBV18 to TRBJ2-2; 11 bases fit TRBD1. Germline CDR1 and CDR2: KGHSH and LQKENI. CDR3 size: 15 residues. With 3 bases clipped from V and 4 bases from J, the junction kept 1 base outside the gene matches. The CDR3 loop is CASSPGQGGTGELFF. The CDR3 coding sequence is TGTGCCAGCTCACCGGGACAGGGGGGCACCGGGGAGCTGTTTTTT. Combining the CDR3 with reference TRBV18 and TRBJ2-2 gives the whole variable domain NAGVMQNPRHLVRRRGQEARLRCSPMKGHSHVYWYRQLPEEGLKFMVYLQKENIIDESGMPKERFSAEFPKEGPSILRIQQVVRGDSAAYFCASSPGQGGTGELFFGEGSRLTVL.

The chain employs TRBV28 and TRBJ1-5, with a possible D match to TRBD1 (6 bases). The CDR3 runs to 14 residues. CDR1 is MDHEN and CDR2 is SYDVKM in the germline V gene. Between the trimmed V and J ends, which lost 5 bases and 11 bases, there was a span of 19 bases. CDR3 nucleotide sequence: TGTGCCAGCAGTACCACCCGGCAGGGGAAGGCCCAGCATTTT. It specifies CASSTTRQGKAQHF. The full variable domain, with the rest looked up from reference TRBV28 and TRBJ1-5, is DVKVTQSSRYLVKRTGEKVFLECVQDMDHENMFWYRQDPGLGLRLIYFSYDVKMKEKGDIPEGYSVSREKKERFSLILESASTNQTSMYLCASSTTRQGKAQHFGDGTRLSIL.